This TCR beta chain was profiled in a study of regulatory T cells in long-lasting Graves disease. The study, taken as a whole, reports: Patients with persistent disease showed a bias toward TRBV28, TRBJ1-2 and TRBJ2-5.

Germline values: CDR1 SGHTA, CDR2 FQGNSA. The CDR3 runs to 15 residues. Trimming stripped 2 bases from V and 2 bases from J, with 11 bases between. With iRepertoire HTBI primers and Arm-PCR of CDR3 regions, TCR beta libraries were built. One entry per CDR3 protein results from TCRdb running MiXCR on the multiplex PCR reads. The repertoire has under 300,000 distinct CDR3 sequences, around 21% of them found once; the top ten carry around 13%. With regard to this clonotype: The target antigen is unknown.

Time point defined: newly diagnosed GD, antithyroid drugs for less than 3 months. There was RNA extracted from PBMCs, and the TCR library was made from it. Roughly 9 milliliters of peripheral blood were drawn into EDTA tubes. V gene TRBV7-2 combines with J gene TRBJ2-3; D is tentatively TRBD1 or TRBD2 (5 bases each). The sample was peripheral blood mononuclear cells (PBMCs), taken at new diagnosis, from a patient treated with antithyroid drugs. The clonotype originates from a female donor with Graves disease. CDR3 in DNA: TGTGCCAGCAGCTTAATGGCAGGGACCACAGATACGCAGTATTTT. This translates into CASSLMAGTTDTQYF.